The present TCR beta chain was sequenced within a study of CD8 T cells in ankylosing spondylitis. With molecular barcodes, quantitative 5'-RACE was used to make the TCR beta libraries. From the 5' RACE reads, TCRdb called clonotypes with MiXCR, one entry per CDR3 protein. The sample holds about 400,000 distinct CDR3 sequences, 20% to 25% seen once. Study conclusions and caveats: In ankylosing spondylitis blood, a motif of about 8 highly homologous TCR beta variants appeared characteristic. Researchers report that disease-linked clones proved CD8+ and relatively rare in peripheral blood. Significant enrichment of disease-linked clones was reported in matched ankylosing spondylitis synovial fluid.

CDR3 length equals 14 residues. CDR1 is SGHVS, CDR2 FQNEAQ, per germline. V lost 6 bases and J lost 5, with 16 bases in between. With respect to this clonotype: Antigen unknown.

The source material was blood, either unsorted or a sorted T cell fraction (not recorded which). The rearrangement uses TRBV7-8 and TRBJ2-5; D uncertain. The clonotype was recovered from a male donor with ankylosing spondylitis or in good health (not recorded which). CDR3: CASSRPGDVETQYF. In DNA, the CDR3 is TGTGCCAGCAGTCGACCGGGTGATGTGGAGACCCAGTACTTC.